The 4 T cell receptor beta chains presented below share a single source sample, sequenced in a study of patients and donors after allogeneic stem cell transplantation. TCRdb fed the RT-PCR reads into MiXCR, producing one record per CDR3 protein. The repertoire has roughly 960,000 distinct CDR3 sequences, under 20% of them found once; the top ten carry roughly 6%. The sequenced material came from blood, either unsorted or a sorted T cell fraction (not recorded which). The receptors shown here come from a human donor who was either an allogeneic HSCT recipient or a stem cell or donor lymphocyte infusion donor (not recorded which). It is not recorded whose cells these are; they may come from a transplant donor.

This chain joins TRBV28 and TRBJ2-7, with D tentatively TRBD1 or TRBD2 (5 bases each). The V gene's germline CDR1 is MDHEN and CDR2 SYDVKM. There are 15 residues in the CDR3. V shed 6 bases and J shed 2 bases, with 17 bases lying between them. The CDR3 nucleotides read TGTGCCAGCAGCTCCCCCGGGGCCCCAACCTACGAGCAGTACTTC. This encodes CASSSPGAPTYEQYF.

The V and J genes are TRBV7-9 and TRBJ2-2, with D possibly being TRBD1 (5 bases). CDR1 SEHNR and CDR2 FQNEAQ come from the germline V gene (reference sequence). Trimming took off 4 bases at V and 0 bases at J, with 12 bases between the two ends. The length of the CDR3 is 16 residues. The CDR3 loop reads CASSSQGWANTGELFF. The CDR3 DNA follows: TGTGCCAGCAGCTCTCAGGGATGGGCGAACACCGGGGAGCTGTTTTTT.

This clonotype was seen more than once but under ten times. This chain links TRBV7-2 with TRBJ1-2; D gene uncertain. The ends were cut back, 1 base at V and 4 bases at J, with 13 bases in the middle. CDR1 and CDR2 from the germline V gene are SGHTA and FQGNSA. The CDR3 loop spans 15 amino acids. CDR3: CASSLEGTPSYGYTF. CDR3 coding DNA: TGTGCCAGCAGCTTAGAGGGCACTCCTAGCTATGGCTACACCTTC.

The V gene is TRBV18, the J gene TRBJ1-5, with 8 positions matching TRBD1. Trimming cost V 5 bases and J 0 bases; bases outside gene matches: 6. The CDR3 totals 16 residues. CDR1 is KGHSH, CDR2 LQKENI, per germline. The CDR3, as DNA: TGTGCCAGCTCAGCCACGACAGGGGATAGCAATCAGCCCCAGCATTTT. It is translated as CASSATTGDSNQPQHF.